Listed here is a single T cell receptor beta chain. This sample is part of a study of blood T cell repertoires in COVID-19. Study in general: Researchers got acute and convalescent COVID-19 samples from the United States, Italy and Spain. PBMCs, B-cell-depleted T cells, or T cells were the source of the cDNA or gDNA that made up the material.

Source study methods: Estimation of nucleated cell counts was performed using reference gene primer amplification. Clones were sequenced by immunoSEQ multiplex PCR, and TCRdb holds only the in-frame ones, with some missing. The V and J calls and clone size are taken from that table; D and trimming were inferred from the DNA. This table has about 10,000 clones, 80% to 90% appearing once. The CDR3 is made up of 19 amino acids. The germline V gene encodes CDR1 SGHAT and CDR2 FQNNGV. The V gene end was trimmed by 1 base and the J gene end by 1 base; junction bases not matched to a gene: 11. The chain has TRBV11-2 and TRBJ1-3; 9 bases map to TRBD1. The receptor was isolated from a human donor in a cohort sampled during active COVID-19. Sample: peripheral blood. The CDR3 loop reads CASSLADRGVYISGNTIYF. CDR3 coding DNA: TGTGCCAGCAGCTTAGCGGACAGGGGTGTATACATTTCTGGAAACACCATATATTTT.